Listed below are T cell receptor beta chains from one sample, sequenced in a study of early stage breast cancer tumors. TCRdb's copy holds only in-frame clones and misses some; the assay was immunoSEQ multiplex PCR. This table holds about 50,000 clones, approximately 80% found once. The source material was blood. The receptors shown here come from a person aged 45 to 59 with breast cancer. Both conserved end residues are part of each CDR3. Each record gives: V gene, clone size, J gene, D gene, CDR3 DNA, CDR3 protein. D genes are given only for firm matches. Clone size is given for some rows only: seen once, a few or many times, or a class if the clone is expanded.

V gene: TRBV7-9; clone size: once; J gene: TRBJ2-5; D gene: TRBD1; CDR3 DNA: TGTGCCAGCAGCTCGCCCGGACAGGGTCCCCAAGAGACCCAGTACTTC; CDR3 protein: CASSSPGQGPQETQYF
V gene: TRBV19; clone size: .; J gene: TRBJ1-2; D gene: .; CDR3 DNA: TGTGCCAGTAGTATAGATCCTGGCCGAGAAGGCTACACCTTC; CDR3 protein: CASSIDPGREGYTF
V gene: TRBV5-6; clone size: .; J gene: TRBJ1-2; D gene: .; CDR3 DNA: TGTGCCAGCAGCCGTCCCTCAGACTATGGCTACACCTTC; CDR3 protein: CASSRPSDYGYTF
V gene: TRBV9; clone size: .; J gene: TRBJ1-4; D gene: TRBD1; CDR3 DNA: TGTGCCAGTCAGGGACAGGGAGATGAAAAACTGTTTTTT; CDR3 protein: CASQGQGDEKLFF
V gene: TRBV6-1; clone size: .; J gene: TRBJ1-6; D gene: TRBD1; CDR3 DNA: TGTGCCAGCAGTGACGGGCAGGGGGAAAGTAATTCACCCCTCCACTTT; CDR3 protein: CASSDGQGESNSPLHF
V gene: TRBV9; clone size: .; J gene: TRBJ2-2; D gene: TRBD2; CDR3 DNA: TGTGCCAGCAAGCCGGGTAGCGGGGCCTGGGAGCTGTTTTTT; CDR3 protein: CASKPGSGAWELFF
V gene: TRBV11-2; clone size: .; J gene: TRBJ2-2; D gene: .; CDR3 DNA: TGTGCCAGCAGCTTCGACAGCGGGCAGCCCCTCACCGGGGAGCTGTTTTTT; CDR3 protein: CASSFDSGQPLTGELFF
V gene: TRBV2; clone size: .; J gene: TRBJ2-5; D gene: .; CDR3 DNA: TGTGCCAGCCCCTTAGGCGGGAACCAAGAGACCCAGTACTTC; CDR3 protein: CASPLGGNQETQYF
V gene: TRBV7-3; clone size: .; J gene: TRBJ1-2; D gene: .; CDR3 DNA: TGTGCCAGCAGCCCGACGGACCGGGGCGGGGCCTATGGCTACACCTTC; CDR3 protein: CASSPTDRGGAYGYTF
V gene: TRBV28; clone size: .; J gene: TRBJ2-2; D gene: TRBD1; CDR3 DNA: TGTGCCAGCAGCGCCGTCCGAGGGGGACAGGATCTAACCGGGGAGCTGTTTTTT; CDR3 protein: CASSAVRGGQDLTGELFF
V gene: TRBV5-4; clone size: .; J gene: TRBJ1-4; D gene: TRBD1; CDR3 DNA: TGTGCCAGCAGACGGGACAGGGAGAGTGAAAAACTGTTTTTT; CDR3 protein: CASRRDRESEKLFF
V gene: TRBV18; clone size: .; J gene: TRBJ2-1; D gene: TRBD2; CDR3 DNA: TGTGCCAGCTCACTAGCGGGAGGGCCAGACTACAATGAGCAGTTCTTC; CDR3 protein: CASSLAGGPDYNEQFF
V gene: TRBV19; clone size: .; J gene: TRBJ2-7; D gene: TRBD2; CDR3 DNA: TGTGCCAGTAGTACTTTGGGGACTAGCGGCTCCTACGAGCAGTACTTC; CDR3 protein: CASSTLGTSGSYEQYF
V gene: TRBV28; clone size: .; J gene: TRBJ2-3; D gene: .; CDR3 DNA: TGTGCCAGCAGTTTGGGGCGGGGTCGCACAGATACGCAGTATTTT; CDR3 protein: CASSLGRGRTDTQYF
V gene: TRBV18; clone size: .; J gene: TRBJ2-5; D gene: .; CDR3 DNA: TGTGCCAGCTCACCACCGTGGGAGGTAGGGGAGACCCAGTACTTC; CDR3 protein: CASSPPWEVGETQYF
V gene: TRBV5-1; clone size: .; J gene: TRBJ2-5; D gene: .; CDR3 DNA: TGCGCCAGCAGCTTGGACCGCAGGAGAGGGGCCCAAGGGGCCCAGTACTTC; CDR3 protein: CASSLDRRRGAQGAQYF
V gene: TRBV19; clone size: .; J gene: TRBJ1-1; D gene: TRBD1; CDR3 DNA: TGTGCCAGTAGTACGGGACAGGAGCTTGAAGCTTTCTTT; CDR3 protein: CASSTGQELEAFF
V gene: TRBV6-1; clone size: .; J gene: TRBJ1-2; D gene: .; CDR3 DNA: TGTGCCAGCAGTGAAGCCAGGTCCTTCAGCGGCTATGGCTACACCTTC; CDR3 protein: CASSEARSFSGYGYTF
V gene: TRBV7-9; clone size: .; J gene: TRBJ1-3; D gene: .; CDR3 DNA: TGTGCCAGCAGCTTAGGGCTCCTTGATGGAAACACCATATATTTT; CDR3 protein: CASSLGLLDGNTIYF
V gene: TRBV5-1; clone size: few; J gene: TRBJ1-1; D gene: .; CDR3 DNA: TGCGCCAGCAGCCCGTGGGGGAACACTGAAGCTTTCTTT; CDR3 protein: CASSPWGNTEAFF
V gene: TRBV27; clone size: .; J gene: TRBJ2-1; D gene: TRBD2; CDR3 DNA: TGTGCCAGCAGCCATCTAGCGGGGGGTGAGCAGTTCTTC; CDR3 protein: CASSHLAGGEQFF
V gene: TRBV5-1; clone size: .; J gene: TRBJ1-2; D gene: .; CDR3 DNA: TGCGCCAGCAGCTTGGGACAGTCTAACTATGGCTACACCTTC; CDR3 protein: CASSLGQSNYGYTF
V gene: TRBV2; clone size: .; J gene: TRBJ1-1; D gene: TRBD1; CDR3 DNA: TGTGCCAGCAGTATGGGGCCGGGACAGGGTAGGATGGGGACTGAAGCTTTCTTT; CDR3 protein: CASSMGPGQGRMGTEAFF
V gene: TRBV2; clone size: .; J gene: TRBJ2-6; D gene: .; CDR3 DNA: TGTGCCAGCAGTCCCCCCCGGTCTGGGGCCAACGTCCTGACTTTC; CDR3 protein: CASSPPRSGANVLTF
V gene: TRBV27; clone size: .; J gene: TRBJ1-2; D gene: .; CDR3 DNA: TGTGCCAGCACCCCCCGGGGCGGCGGGTACTATGGCTACACCTTC; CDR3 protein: CASTPRGGGYYGYTF
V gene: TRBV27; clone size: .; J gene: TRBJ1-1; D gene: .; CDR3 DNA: TGTGCCAGCAGTTTATCGGGAAGGAACACTGAAGCTTTCTTT; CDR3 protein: CASSLSGRNTEAFF
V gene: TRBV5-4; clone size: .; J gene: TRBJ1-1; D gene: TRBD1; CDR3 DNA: TGTGCCAGCAGCCCCGGGACAGCGAACACTGAAGCTTTCTTT; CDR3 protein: CASSPGTANTEAFF
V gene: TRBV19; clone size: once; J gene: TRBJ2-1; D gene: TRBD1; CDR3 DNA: TGTGCCAGTAGTGCCACAGGGGCGCCTGAGCAGTTCTTC; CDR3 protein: CASSATGAPEQFF
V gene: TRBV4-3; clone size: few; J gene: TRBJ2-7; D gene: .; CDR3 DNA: TGCGCCAGCAGCCAAGATCGTAGCTACGAGCAGTACTTC; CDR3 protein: CASSQDRSYEQYF
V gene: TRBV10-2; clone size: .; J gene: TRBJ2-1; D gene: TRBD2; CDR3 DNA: TGCGCCAGCAGTGAGTCTATTCTAGCGGGAGGGTACAGTGAGCAGTTCTTC; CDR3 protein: CASSESILAGGYSEQFF
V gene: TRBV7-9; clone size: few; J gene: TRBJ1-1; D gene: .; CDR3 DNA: TGTGCCAGCAGCCCGGTAGACACTGAAGCTTTCTTT; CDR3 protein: CASSPVDTEAFF
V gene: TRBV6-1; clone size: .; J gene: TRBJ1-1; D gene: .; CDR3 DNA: TGTGCCACCTTACATGTCACGAACACTGAAGCTTTCTTT; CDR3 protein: CATLHVTNTEAFF
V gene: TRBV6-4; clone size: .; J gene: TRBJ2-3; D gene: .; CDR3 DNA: TGTGCCAGCAGTGACGAAAGCACAGATACGCAGTATTTT; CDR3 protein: CASSDESTDTQYF
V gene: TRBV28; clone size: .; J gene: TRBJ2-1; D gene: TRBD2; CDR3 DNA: TGTGCCAGCAGTTCTGGGACTAGCGGGACCTACAATGAGCAGTTCTTC; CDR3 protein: CASSSGTSGTYNEQFF
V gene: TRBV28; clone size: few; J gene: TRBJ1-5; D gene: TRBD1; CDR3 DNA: TGTGCCAGCAACACAGGGGTGGATCAGCCCCAGCATTTT; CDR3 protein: CASNTGVDQPQHF
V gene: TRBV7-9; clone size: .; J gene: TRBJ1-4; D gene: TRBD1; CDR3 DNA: TGTGCCAGCAGCTTAGGGACAGGGACTAATGAAAAACTGTTTTTT; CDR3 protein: CASSLGTGTNEKLFF
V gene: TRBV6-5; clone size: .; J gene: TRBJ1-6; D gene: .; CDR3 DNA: TGTGCCAGCAGCCTTCCCTCGGCCGGAAATTCACCCCTCCACTTT; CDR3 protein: CASSLPSAGNSPLHF
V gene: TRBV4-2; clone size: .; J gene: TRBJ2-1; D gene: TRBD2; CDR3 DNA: TGTGCCAGCAGCCTACCGGGACTAGCGGGAGTTGAGCAGTTCTTC; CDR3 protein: CASSLPGLAGVEQFF
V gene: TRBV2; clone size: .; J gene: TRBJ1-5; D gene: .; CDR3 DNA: TGTGCCAGCAGTGAACAGTCCACCAATCAGCCCCAGCATTTT; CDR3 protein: CASSEQSTNQPQHF
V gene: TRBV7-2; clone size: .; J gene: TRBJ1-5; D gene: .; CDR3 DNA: TGTGCCAGCAGCTTAGGGCGAAATCAGCCCCAGCATTTT; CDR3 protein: CASSLGRNQPQHF
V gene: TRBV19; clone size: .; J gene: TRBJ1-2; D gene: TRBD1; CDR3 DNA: TGTGCCAGTAGGCACAGGGGGCCGGAAACCTATGGCTACACCTTC; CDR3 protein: CASRHRGPETYGYTF
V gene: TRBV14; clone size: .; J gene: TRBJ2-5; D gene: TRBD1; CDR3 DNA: TGTGCCAGCAGTTTACTAGAACAGGGGAGTCGGAAGACCCAGTACTTC; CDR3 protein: CASSLLEQGSRKTQYF
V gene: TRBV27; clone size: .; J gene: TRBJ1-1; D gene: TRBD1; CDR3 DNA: TGTGCCAGCAGTTCCAGGACAGGGTCTCGGTACACTGAAGCTTTCTTT; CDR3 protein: CASSSRTGSRYTEAFF
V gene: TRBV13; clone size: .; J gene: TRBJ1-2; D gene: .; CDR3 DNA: TGTGCCAGCAGTGCTAGGGGGAACTATGGCTACACCTTC; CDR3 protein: CASSARGNYGYTF
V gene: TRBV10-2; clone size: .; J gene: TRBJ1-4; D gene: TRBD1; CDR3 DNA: TGCGCCAGCTCCGGGACAGGGGGCTTTCGAACTAATGAAAAACTGTTTTTT; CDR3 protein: CASSGTGGFRTNEKLFF
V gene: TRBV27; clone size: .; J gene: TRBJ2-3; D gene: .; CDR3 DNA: TGTGCCAGCAGTTTATCTAGCCCGGATAGCGGACCCACAGATACGCAGTATTTT; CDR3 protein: CASSLSSPDSGPTDTQYF
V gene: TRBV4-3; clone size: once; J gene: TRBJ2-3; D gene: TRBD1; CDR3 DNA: TGCGCCAGCAGCCGGGACAGGGGGCAGGAGGATACGCAGTATTTT; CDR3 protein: CASSRDRGQEDTQYF
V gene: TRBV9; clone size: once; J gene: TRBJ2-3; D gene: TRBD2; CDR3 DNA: TGTGCCAGCAGCGGCCCGGGACTAGCGGGGGGCCCCACAGATACGCAGTATTTT; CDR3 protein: CASSGPGLAGGPTDTQYF
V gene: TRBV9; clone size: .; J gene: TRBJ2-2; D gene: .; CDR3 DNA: TGTGCCAGCAGCGTAGGGGGAGCCCTCACCGGGGAGCTGTTTTTT; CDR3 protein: CASSVGGALTGELFF
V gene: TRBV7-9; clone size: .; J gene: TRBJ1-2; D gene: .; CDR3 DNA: TGTGCCAGCAGCTTCAGGGAGCACGATGGCTACACCTTC; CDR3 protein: CASSFREHDGYTF
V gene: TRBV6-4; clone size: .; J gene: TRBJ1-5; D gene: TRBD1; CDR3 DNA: TGTGCCAGCTTCCCGAGGGGGCGGCCTTATAGCAATCAGCCCCAGCATTTT; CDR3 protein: CASFPRGRPYSNQPQHF
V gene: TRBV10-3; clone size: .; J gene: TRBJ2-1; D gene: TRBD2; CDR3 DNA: TGTGCCATCAGTGGAAAATCAACTCCGGGACTAGCGCCGTACAATGAGCAGTTCTTC; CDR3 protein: CAISGKSTPGLAPYNEQFF
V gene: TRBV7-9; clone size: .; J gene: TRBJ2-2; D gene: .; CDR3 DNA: TGTGCCAGCAGCGAGCAGCGACCCACCGGGGAGCTGTTTTTT; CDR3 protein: CASSEQRPTGELFF
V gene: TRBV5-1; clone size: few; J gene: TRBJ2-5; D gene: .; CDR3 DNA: TGCGCCAGCAGCTTCCAAGAGACCCAGTACTTC; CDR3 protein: CASSFQETQYF
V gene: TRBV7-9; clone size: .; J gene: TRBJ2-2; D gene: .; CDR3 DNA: TGTGCCAGCAGCGCCTCACTAGTTTCTTCAGCCGGGGAGCTGTTTTTT; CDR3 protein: CASSASLVSSAGELFF
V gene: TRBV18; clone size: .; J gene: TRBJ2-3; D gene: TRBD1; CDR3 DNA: TGTGCCAGCTCTTCGCGGACAGGGGGCGGAGATACGCAGTATTTT; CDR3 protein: CASSSRTGGGDTQYF
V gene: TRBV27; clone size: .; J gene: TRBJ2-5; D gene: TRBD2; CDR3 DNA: TGTGCCAGCAGGGGAGGGTTGGGGCGAGAGACCCAGTACTTC; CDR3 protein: CASRGGLGRETQYF